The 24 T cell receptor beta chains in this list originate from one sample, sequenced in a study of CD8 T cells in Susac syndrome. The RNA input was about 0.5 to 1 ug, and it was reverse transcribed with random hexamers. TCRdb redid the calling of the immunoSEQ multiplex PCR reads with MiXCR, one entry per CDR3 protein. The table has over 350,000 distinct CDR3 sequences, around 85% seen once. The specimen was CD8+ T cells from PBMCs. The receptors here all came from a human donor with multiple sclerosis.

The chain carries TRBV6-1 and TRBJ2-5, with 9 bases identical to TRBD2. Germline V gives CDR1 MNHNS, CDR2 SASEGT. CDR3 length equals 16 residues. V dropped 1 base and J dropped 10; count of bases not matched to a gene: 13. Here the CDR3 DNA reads TGTGCCAGCAGTGAAGGGCTAGCGGGACCGGTTGAGGACCAGTACTTC. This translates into CASSEGLAGPVEDQYF.

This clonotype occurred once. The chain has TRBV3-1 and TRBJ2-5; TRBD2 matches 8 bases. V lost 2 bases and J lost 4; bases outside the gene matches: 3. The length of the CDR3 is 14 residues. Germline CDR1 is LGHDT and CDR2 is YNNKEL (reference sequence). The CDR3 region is CASSQTLAGETQYF. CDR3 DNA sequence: TGTGCCAGCAGCCAAACCCTAGCGGGAGAGACCCAGTACTTC.

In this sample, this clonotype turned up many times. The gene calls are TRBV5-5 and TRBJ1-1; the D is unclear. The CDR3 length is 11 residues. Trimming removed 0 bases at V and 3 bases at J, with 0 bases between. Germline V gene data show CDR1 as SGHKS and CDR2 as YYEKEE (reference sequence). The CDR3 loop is CASSLDTEAFF. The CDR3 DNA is TGTGCCAGCAGCTTGGACACTGAAGCTTTCTTT.

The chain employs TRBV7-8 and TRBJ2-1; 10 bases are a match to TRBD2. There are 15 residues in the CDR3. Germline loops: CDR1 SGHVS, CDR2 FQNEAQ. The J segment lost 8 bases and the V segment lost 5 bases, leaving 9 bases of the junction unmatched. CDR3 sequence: CASSPGLAVLDEQFF. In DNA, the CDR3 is TGTGCCAGCAGCCCCGGACTAGCGGTTTTGGATGAGCAGTTCTTC.

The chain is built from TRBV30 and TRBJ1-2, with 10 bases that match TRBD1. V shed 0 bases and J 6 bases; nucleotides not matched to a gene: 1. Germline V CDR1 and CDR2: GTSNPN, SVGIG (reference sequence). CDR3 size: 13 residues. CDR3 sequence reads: CAWSVGTGDGYTF. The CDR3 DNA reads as TGTGCCTGGAGTGTTGGGACAGGGGATGGCTACACCTTC.

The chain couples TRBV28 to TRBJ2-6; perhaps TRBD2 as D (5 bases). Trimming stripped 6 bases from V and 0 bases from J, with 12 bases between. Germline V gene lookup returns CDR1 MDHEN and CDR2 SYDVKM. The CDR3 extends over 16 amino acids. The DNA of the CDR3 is TGTGCCAGCAGCCGGGGTGTTAACTCTGGGGCCAACGTCCTGACTTTC. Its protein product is CASSRGVNSGANVLTF.

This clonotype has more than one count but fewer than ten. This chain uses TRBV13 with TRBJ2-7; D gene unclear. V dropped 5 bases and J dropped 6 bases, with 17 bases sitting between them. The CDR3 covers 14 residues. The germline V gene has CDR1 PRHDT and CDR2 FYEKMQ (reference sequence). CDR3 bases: TGTGCCAGCAGCCCGGGCCAGAGCATCGCCGAGCAGTACTTC. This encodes CASSPGQSIAEQYF.

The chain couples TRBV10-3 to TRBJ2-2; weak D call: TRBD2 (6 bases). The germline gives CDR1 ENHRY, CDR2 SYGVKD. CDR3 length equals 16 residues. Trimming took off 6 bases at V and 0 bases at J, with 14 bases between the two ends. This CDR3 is CAISLWRGANTGELFF. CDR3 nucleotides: TGTGCCATCAGCCTTTGGAGGGGCGCGAACACCGGGGAGCTGTTTTTT.

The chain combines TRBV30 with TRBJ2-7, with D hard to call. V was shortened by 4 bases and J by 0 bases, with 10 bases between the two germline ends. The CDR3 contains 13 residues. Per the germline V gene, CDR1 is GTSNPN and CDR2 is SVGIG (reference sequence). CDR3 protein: CAWKERSSYEQYF. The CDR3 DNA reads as TGTGCCTGGAAGGAGAGAAGCTCCTACGAGCAGTACTTC.

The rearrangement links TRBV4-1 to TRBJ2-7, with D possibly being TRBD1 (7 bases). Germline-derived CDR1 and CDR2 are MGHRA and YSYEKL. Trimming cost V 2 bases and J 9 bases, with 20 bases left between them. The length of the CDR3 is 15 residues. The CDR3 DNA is TGCGCCAGCAGCCAATCCGGTCAGGGGGGAGATGGGCAGTACTTC. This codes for CASSQSGQGGDGQYF.

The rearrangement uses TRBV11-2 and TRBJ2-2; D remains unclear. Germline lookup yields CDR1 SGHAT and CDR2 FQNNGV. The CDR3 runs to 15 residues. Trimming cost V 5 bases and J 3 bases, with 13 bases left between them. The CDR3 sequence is CASSPAPEHTGELFF. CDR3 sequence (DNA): TGTGCCAGCAGCCCGGCCCCAGAACACACCGGGGAGCTGTTTTTT.

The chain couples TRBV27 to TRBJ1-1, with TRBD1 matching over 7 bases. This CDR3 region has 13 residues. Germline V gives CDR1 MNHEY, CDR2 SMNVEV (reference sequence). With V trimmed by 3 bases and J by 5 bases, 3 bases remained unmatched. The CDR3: CASSLPGGTEAFF. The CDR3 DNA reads TGTGCCAGCAGTTTGCCAGGGGGAACTGAAGCTTTCTTT.

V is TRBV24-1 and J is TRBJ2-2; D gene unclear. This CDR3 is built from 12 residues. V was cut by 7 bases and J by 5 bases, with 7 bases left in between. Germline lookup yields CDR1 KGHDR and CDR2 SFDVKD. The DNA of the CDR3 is TGTGCCACCAGCGGCAGGACCGGGGAGCTGTTTTTT. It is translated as CATSGRTGELFF.

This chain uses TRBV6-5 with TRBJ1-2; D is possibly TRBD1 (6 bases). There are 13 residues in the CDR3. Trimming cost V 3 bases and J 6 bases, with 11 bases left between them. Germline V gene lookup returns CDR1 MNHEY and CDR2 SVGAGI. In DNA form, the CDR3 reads TGTGCCAGCAGTTATTCCTACAGGGATGGCTACACCTTC. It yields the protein CASSYSYRDGYTF.

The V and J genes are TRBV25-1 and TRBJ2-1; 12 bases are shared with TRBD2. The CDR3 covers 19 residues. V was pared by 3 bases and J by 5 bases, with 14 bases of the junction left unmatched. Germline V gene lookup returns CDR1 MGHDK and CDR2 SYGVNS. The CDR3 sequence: CASSDPGELAGGPHNEQFF. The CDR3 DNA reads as TGTGCCAGCAGTGACCCCGGAGAGCTAGCGGGGGGGCCCCACAATGAGCAGTTCTTC.

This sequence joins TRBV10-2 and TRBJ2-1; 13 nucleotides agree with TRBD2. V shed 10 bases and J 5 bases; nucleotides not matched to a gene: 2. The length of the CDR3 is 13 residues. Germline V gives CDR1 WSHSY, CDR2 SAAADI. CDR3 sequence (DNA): TGCGCCATCGGACTAGCGGGGGACAATGAGCAGTTCTTC. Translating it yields CAIGLAGDNEQFF.

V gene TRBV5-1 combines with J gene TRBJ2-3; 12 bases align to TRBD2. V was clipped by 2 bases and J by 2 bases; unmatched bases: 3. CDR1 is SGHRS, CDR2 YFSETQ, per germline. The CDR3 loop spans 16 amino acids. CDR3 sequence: CASSLLAGGATDTQYF. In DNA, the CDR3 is TGCGCCAGCAGCTTACTAGCGGGGGGAGCCACAGATACGCAGTATTTT.

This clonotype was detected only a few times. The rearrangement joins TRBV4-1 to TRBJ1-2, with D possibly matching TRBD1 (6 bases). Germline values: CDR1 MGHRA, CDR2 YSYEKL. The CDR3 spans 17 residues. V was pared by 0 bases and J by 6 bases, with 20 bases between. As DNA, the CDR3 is TGCGCCAGCAGCCAAGATGCCGGGGGCGCGGGGGGGAATGGCTACACCTTC. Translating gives CASSQDAGGAGGNGYTF.

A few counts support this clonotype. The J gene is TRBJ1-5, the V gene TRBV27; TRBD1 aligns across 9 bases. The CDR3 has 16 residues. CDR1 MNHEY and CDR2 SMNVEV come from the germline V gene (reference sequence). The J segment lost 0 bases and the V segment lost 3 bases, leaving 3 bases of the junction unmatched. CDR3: CASSLTGGNSNQPQHF. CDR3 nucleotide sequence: TGTGCCAGCAGTTTGACAGGGGGTAATAGCAATCAGCCCCAGCATTTT.

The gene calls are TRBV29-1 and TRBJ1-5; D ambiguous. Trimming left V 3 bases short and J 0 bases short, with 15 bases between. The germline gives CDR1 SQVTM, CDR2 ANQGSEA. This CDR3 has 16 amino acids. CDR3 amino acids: CSVDLQGITSNQPQHF. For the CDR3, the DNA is TGCAGCGTTGACCTTCAAGGGATTACTAGCAATCAGCCCCAGCATTTT.

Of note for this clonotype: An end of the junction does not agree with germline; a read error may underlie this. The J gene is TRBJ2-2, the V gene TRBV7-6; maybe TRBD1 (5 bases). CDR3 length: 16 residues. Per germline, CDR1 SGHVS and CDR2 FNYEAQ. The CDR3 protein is CASSPQWGANTRELFF. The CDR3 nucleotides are TGTGCCAGCAGCCCTCAGTGGGGCGCGAACACCCGGGAGCTGTTTTTT.

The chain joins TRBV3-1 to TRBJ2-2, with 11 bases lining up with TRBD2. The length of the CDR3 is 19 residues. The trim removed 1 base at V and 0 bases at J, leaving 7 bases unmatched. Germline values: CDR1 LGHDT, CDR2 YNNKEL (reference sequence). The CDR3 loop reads CASSQGLAGGFANTGELFF. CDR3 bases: TGTGCCAGCAGCCAAGGGCTAGCGGGAGGTTTCGCGAACACCGGGGAGCTGTTTTTT.

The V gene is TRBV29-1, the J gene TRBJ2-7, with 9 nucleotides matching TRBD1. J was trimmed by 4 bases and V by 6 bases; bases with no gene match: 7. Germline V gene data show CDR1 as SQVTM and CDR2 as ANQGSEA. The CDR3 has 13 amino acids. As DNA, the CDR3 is TGCAGCGTAGTTGGAGACAGGGGGTACGAGCAGTACTTC. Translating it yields CSVVGDRGYEQYF.

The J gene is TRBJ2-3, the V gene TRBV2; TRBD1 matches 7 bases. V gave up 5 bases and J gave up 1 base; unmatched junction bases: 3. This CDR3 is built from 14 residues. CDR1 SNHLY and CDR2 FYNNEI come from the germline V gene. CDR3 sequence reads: CASSKGAGTDTQYF. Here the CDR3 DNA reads TGTGCCAGCAGTAAGGGGGCTGGCACAGATACGCAGTATTTT.